Listed below are T cell receptor beta chains from one sample, sequenced in a study of T-cell memory formation after mild COVID-19. TCRdb fed the 5' RACE reads into MiXCR, producing one record per CDR3 protein. This repertoire shows tens of thousands of distinct CDR3 sequences, 16% found once; its top ten account for about a third. The sequenced sample consisted of PBMCs or a T cell subset sorted from them (not recorded which). The source of these receptors is an adult woman who had mild COVID-19 (a few samples of this study predate the infection). Cell type and time point are not known. Each CDR3 is given with its conserved first and last residue. The order of the fields is J gene, D gene, clone size, V gene, CDR3 DNA, CDR3 protein. D genes are given only for firm matches. Where a row states a size, it is once, few, many or the class of an expanded clone; other rows omit it.

>TRBJ1-1|.|.|TRBV7-9
TGTGCCAGCAGCTTAACAGACGTGGGACGTGACACTGAAGCTTTCTTT
CASSLTDVGRDTEAFF
>TRBJ2-3|.|few|TRBV20-1
TGCAGTGCCACTCCGCGGACTCACCCTGAGGGCACAGATACGCAGTATTTT
CSATPRTHPEGTDTQYF
>TRBJ2-7|.|.|TRBV6-2/TRBV6-3
TGTGCCAGCAGTTACGAAGACGGCTCCTACGAGCAGTACTTC
CASSYEDGSYEQYF
>TRBJ2-2|.|.|TRBV6-5
TGTGCCAGCAGTTACCCGTACGGACTTGGCGCCGGGGAGCTGTTTTTT
CASSYPYGLGAGELFF
>TRBJ2-1|TRBD2|few|TRBV20-1
TGCAGTGCTAGAGCCTTAGCGGGAGGTACTGCTGAGCAGTTCTTC
CSARALAGGTAEQFF
>TRBJ1-1|.|few|TRBV7-6
TGTGCCAGCAGCTTAGCCGGGGAGGGATCTGAAGCTTTCTTT
CASSLAGEGSEAFF
>TRBJ2-7|.|.|TRBV7-2
TGTGCCAGCAGCTCGAGATACGACCCCTACGAGCAGTACTTC
CASSSRYDPYEQYF
>TRBJ2-7|TRBD2|few|TRBV10-3
TGTGCCATCAGTGGCGGGAGGATCTACGAGCAGTACTTC
CAISGGRIYEQYF
>TRBJ2-1|TRBD1|few|TRBV15
TGTGCCACCAGCAGACTGAACCGGGACAGACCTTACAATGAGCAGTTCTTC
CATSRLNRDRPYNEQFF
>TRBJ1-1|TRBD1|.|TRBV12-3/TRBV12-4
TGTGCCAGCAACCTACCGGGACAGGTTATGTCTGAAGCTTTCTTT
CASNLPGQVMSEAFF
>TRBJ1-5|.|.|TRBV11-2
TGTGCCAGCAGCGAGTGGGACCGCCATCAGCCCCAGCATTTT
CASSEWDRHQPQHF
>TRBJ2-7|.|many|TRBV7-9
TGTGCCAGCAGCTTCGCTAGCGAGCAGTACTTC
CASSFASEQYF
>TRBJ2-7|TRBD1|.|TRBV30
TGTGCCTGGGATCCAGGGACAGGGACCTACGAGCAGTACTTC
CAWDPGTGTYEQYF
>TRBJ2-7|.|few|TRBV12-3/TRBV12-4
TGTGCCAGCAGTTCGGACTCTCGAATCTCCTACGAGCAGTACTTC
CASSSDSRISYEQYF
>TRBJ2-7|.|few|TRBV15
TGTGCCACCAGCAGAGCCACGGGACGCCAGGCCTACGAGCAGTACTTC
CATSRATGRQAYEQYF
>TRBJ2-1|.|.|TRBV4-1
TGCGCCAGCAGCCATTATGCCGCCGGGGGAGACTACAATGAGCAGTTCTTC
CASSHYAAGGDYNEQFF
>TRBJ2-7|TRBD2|.|TRBV5-6
TGTGCCAGCAGCTTGGATAGTAGCGGGCGCTACGAGCAGTACTTC
CASSLDSSGRYEQYF
>TRBJ1-1|.|.|TRBV19
TGTGCCAGTAGCTATGGCCTTGGCAGCAACACTGAAGCTTTCTTT
CASSYGLGSNTEAFF
>TRBJ2-2|TRBD2|.|TRBV4-1
TGCGCCAGCAGCCCCATATTGGGCGGGGGGACCCAGGCGGCCGGGGAGCTGTTTTTT
CASSPILGGGTQAAGELFF
>TRBJ2-3|.|.|TRBV5-1
TGCGCCAGCAGCTCGGGAGAGGGCGGCACAGATACGCAGTATTTT
CASSSGEGGTDTQYF
>TRBJ2-3|.|few|TRBV7-2
TGTGCCAGCAGCTTGGGACTCGGAACAGATACGCAGTATTTT
CASSLGLGTDTQYF
>TRBJ2-3|.|few|TRBV7-9
TGTGCCAGCAGCTTACCTAGCGCAGATACGCAGTATTTT
CASSLPSADTQYF
>TRBJ2-3|.|.|TRBV12-3/TRBV12-4
TGTGCCAGCAGTTTAACTGGAGGAAGGTCAGATACGCAGTATTTT
CASSLTGGRSDTQYF
>TRBJ1-6|.|large|TRBV27
TGTGCCAGCAGTTTTTGGGAGACCTTATATAATTCACCCCTCCACTTT
CASSFWETLYNSPLHF
>TRBJ2-1|TRBD1|many|TRBV2
TGTGCCAGCAGCTTTGGACAGGGCCTCTACAATGAGCAGTTCTTC
CASSFGQGLYNEQFF
>TRBJ2-3|TRBD1|.|TRBV7-8
TGTGCCAGCAGCCCGACAGGGGTGACAGATACGCAGTATTTT
CASSPTGVTDTQYF
>TRBJ1-5|.|.|TRBV20-1
TGCAGTGCTAGAGACTTATGGAGACTCAATCAGCCCCAGCATTTT
CSARDLWRLNQPQHF
>TRBJ2-3|TRBD2|few|TRBV4-2
TGTGCCAGCAGCCTCACTCTAGCGGGGGTGAGCACAGATACGCAGTATTTT
CASSLTLAGVSTDTQYF
>TRBJ1-2|TRBD1|few|TRBV7-9
TGTGCCAGCAGCTTTGGGGTGGACAGGACAACTAACTATGGCTACACCTTC
CASSFGVDRTTNYGYTF
>TRBJ2-1|TRBD2|.|TRBV20-1
TGCAGTGCTAGTCCTCCGAGGACTAGTCAAGTAGGTGGGCAGTTCTTC
CSASPPRTSQVGGQFF
>TRBJ2-5|.|few|TRBV5-1
TGCGCCAGCAGCTTGGAACAGCCCCAAGAGACCCAGTACTTC
CASSLEQPQETQYF
>TRBJ2-3|.|few|TRBV7-9
TGTGCCAGCAGCTTAGCGGTCACAGATACGCAGTATTTT
CASSLAVTDTQYF
>TRBJ2-7|TRBD1|few|TRBV4-3
TGCGCCAGCAGCCAAGACAGGACAGGGTTTGCCTACGAGCAGTACTTC
CASSQDRTGFAYEQYF
>TRBJ2-1|.|.|TRBV7-9
TGTGCCAGCAGCTCGCGGGACCACCGGTCCTACAATGAGCAGTTCTTC
CASSSRDHRSYNEQFF
>TRBJ2-3|TRBD2|many|TRBV7-9
TGTGCCAGCAGCTTAGGCGGACTAGCGGAAACAGATACGCAGTATTTT
CASSLGGLAETDTQYF
>TRBJ2-1|.|once|TRBV9
TGTGCCAGCAGCGTAGGGGGTGGGAATGAGCAGTTCTTC
CASSVGGGNEQFF
>TRBJ2-3|.|.|TRBV27
TGTGCCAGCAGTTTCGCTCTATCATTAAGCACAGATACGCAGTATTTT
CASSFALSLSTDTQYF
>TRBJ2-1|.|.|TRBV5-1
TGCGCCAGCGGCGAGGGGGGGTATGAGCAGTTCTTC
CASGEGGYEQFF
>TRBJ2-1|.|.|TRBV3-1
TGTGCCAGCAGCCAAGTTTCCGGGAGTTTCGACAATGAGCAGTTCTTC
CASSQVSGSFDNEQFF
>TRBJ1-2|TRBD1|.|TRBV9
TGTGCCAGCAGCTCAACAGGGGACTATGGCTACACCTTC
CASSSTGDYGYTF
>TRBJ2-7|TRBD2|many|TRBV29-1
TGCAGCGTTGGACCCGGGGAGGGGACCTACGAGCAGTACTTC
CSVGPGEGTYEQYF
>TRBJ2-1|.|few|TRBV24-1
TGTGCCACCAGTGATCCTACTAGCAAAAGCCCCTACAATGAGCAGTTCTTC
CATSDPTSKSPYNEQFF
>TRBJ1-1|.|many|TRBV5-1
TGCGCCAGCAGCTTGGGATCTCAGGGGAACACTGAAGCTTTCTTT
CASSLGSQGNTEAFF
>TRBJ2-3|.|few|TRBV12-3/TRBV12-4
TGTGCCAGCAGTTTAGCCGGCGTGGATACGCAGTATTTT
CASSLAGVDTQYF
>TRBJ1-1|.|few|TRBV30
TGTGCCTGGAGAGGACCCGGGCCTGAAGCTTTCTTT
CAWRGPGPEAFF
>TRBJ2-7|TRBD2|.|TRBV12-3/TRBV12-4
TGTGCCAGCAGCCCCACGACTAGCGGGGACCACGAGCAGTACTTC
CASSPTTSGDHEQYF
>TRBJ2-1|TRBD2|few|TRBV3-1
TGTGCCAGCAGCCAAGATTTCCTAGCGGGCTCCTACAATGAGCAGTTCTTC
CASSQDFLAGSYNEQFF
>TRBJ2-1|.|few|TRBV7-9
TGTGCCAGCAGCTTAGGCGTGAGAAGTGCGAATGAGCAGTTCTTC
CASSLGVRSANEQFF
>TRBJ2-6|TRBD1|.|TRBV6-5
TGTGCCAGCAGTTTGGGGACAGGCCGGGCAGCTGGGGCCAACGTCCTGACTTTC
CASSLGTGRAAGANVLTF
>TRBJ2-5|TRBD2|.|TRBV7-9
TGTGCCAGCAGCGAAAGACAGCGGGATGCGGAGACCCAGTACTTC
CASSERQRDAETQYF
>TRBJ2-1|.|.|TRBV6-5
TGTGCCAGCAGTTTCCGGGACAATGAGCAGTTCTTC
CASSFRDNEQFF